This TCR beta chain was identified during a study of OX40 agonist ivuxolimab in advanced cancers. Across the study: Dose-escalation patients had hepatocellular carcinoma, melanoma, renal cell or head and neck cancer. Three patients had partial responses: one hepatocellular carcinoma, two cutaneous melanoma. Age averaged 60 years (range roughly 20 to 90), and roughly 80% were male.

The data were produced by immunoSEQ multiplex PCR, yet TCRdb's version contains in-frame clones alone and is incomplete. Here the sample spans tens of thousands of clones, about 86% being singletons. Collection of blood occurred at baseline, at cycle 4 day 1, and at cycle 7 day 1. This CDR3 is 13 amino acids long. Germline lookup yields CDR1 MNHNY and CDR2 SVGAGI (reference sequence). V gave up 2 bases and J gave up 9 bases; unmatched junction bases: 3. The clonotype originates from an adult with an advanced solid tumor such as melanoma, head and neck, liver or kidney cancer. The V gene is TRBV6-6, the J gene TRBJ2-1, with 8 bases fitting TRBD1. Sequences were derived from CD4+ or CD8+ T cells sorted from blood, sampled in a trial of the OX40 agonist ivuxolimab. The CDR3 sequence is CASSYGQGAEQFF. In DNA, the CDR3 is TGTGCCAGCAGTTACGGCCAGGGGGCTGAGCAGTTCTTC.